This is a list of T cell receptor beta chains from one sample in a study of blood T cells in healthy people across ages. TCRdb reanalysed the 5' RACE reads using MiXCR and keeps one entry per CDR3 protein. In the table there are about 1.5 million distinct CDR3 sequences, 40% to 50% of which are singletons. The sample taken for sequencing was blood. These receptors all come from a woman aged 18 to 35 in good health. Both conserved end residues are part of each CDR3. The order of the fields is V gene, D gene, J gene, clone size, CDR3 DNA, CDR3 protein. A D gene is named only where the DNA matches it firmly. Clone sizes are given selectively: once, few, many, or a class where the clone is expanded.

>TRBV13|TRBD1|TRBJ1-5|.
TGTGCCAGCAGCTTAGGACCGGGACAGGGACAGCCCCAGCATTTT
CASSLGPGQGQPQHF
>TRBV15|TRBD2|TRBJ2-7|few
TGTGCCACCAGCCGAGAGGGCGGGAGTAATTCGAACGAGCAGTACTTC
CATSREGGSNSNEQYF
>TRBV5-1|.|TRBJ2-2|few
TGCGCCAGCAGCTTGGTCCTCGGGACTCAGAACACCGGGGAGCTGTTTTTT
CASSLVLGTQNTGELFF
>TRBV21-1|.|TRBJ2-5|few
TGTGCCAGCAGCAAAGTGGGCGGGAGAAGGATTGAAGAGACCCAGTACTTC
CASSKVGGRRIEETQYF
>TRBV28|.|TRBJ1-2|once
TGTGCCAGCAGGCCCCGGAGGTCACGCTATGGCTACACCTTC
CASRPRRSRYGYTF
>TRBV3-1|TRBD2|TRBJ2-5|.
TGTGCCAGCAGTCAGACTAGCGGGGGCGTGAGGACCCAGTACTTC
CASSQTSGGVRTQYF
>TRBV20-1|TRBD1|TRBJ2-3|.
TGCAGTGCTAGCCTGACAGGGGGCTGGACAGATACGCAGTATTTT
CSASLTGGWTDTQYF
>TRBV28|.|TRBJ2-2|.
TGTGCCAGCAGTACATTAGGACAGTTGAACACCGGGGAGCTGTTTTTT
CASSTLGQLNTGELFF
>TRBV20-1|.|TRBJ2-5|.
TGCAGTGCTAGCCCTAGCAGGTTTGAGACCCAGTACTTC
CSASPSRFETQYF
>TRBV4-2|TRBD1|TRBJ1-5|few
TGTGCCAGCAGCTACTACAGGGGGCTCAATCAGCCCCAGCATTTT
CASSYYRGLNQPQHF
>TRBV12-3/TRBV12-4|.|TRBJ2-1|.
TGTGCCAGCAGTTTTTGGACTAACGGGACAAATGAGCAGTTCTTC
CASSFWTNGTNEQFF
>TRBV15|.|TRBJ2-7|.
TGTGCCACCAGCAGAGAATATACAGGGACGTACGAGCAGTACTTC
CATSREYTGTYEQYF
>TRBV5-1|.|TRBJ1-1|few
TGCGCCAGCAGCCTTGAGTTGGGCACTGAAGCTTTCTTT
CASSLELGTEAFF
>TRBV12-3/TRBV12-4|TRBD2|TRBJ2-2|.
TGTGCCATCGCGGGGGGAGCGAACACCGGGGAGCTGTTTTTT
CAIAGGANTGELFF
>TRBV28|TRBD1|TRBJ1-6|.
TGTGCCAGCAGGACGGGACAGGGCACTTCACCCCTCCACTTT
CASRTGQGTSPLHF
>TRBV5-4|TRBD1|TRBJ2-7|.
TGTGCCAGCAGCAAAGAACAGGGGTCCTACGAGCAGTACTTC
CASSKEQGSYEQYF
>TRBV25-1|.|TRBJ1-2|few
TGTGCCAGCGGCGGGAATATCTATAACTATGGCTACACCTTC
CASGGNIYNYGYTF
>TRBV3-1|.|TRBJ1-2|few
TGTGCCAGCAGCCCCCTGTCGGGAAACTATGGCTACACCTTC
CASSPLSGNYGYTF
>TRBV4-1|.|TRBJ1-2|.
TGCGCCAGCAGCCAAGGGGTCCGGGACACTACTAACTATGGCTACACCTTC
CASSQGVRDTTNYGYTF
>TRBV6-1|TRBD2|TRBJ2-3|few
TGTGCCAGCACCTGGGGGGGTCGCACAGATACGCAGTATTTT
CASTWGGRTDTQYF
>TRBV7-8|.|TRBJ2-3|.
TGTGCCAGCAGCTTAGCTAGCGGAGACACAGATACGCGGTATTTT
CASSLASGDTDTRYF
>TRBV9|.|TRBJ2-3|.
TGTGCCAGCAGCGTAAGCCTAGCAGATGCAGATACGCAGTATTTT
CASSVSLADADTQYF
>TRBV29-1|.|TRBJ1-1|.
TGCAGCGTTCCGTTCAAGGGTATCACTGAAGCTTTCTTT
CSVPFKGITEAFF
>TRBV27|TRBD2|TRBJ2-2|.
TGTGCCAGCAGTTTAGGACTAGTTTTGGGCACCGGGGAGCTGTTTTTT
CASSLGLVLGTGELFF
>TRBV18|TRBD1|TRBJ2-7|.
TGTGCCAGCTCACCTAGGGACAGGGACGAGCAGTACTTC
CASSPRDRDEQYF
>TRBV5-5|.|TRBJ2-1|.
TGTGCCAGCAGTTTATTTCAAGGAGCTAGCTCCTACAATGAGCAGTTCTTC
CASSLFQGASSYNEQFF
>TRBV6-5|.|TRBJ2-7|few
TGTGCCAGCGCTGGCGGCTCCTACGAGCAGTACTTC
CASAGGSYEQYF
>TRBV20-1|TRBD1|TRBJ1-4|.
TGCAGTGCTAGAGATCTTGGGACAGGGAATGAAAAACTGTTTTTT
CSARDLGTGNEKLFF
>TRBV25-1|.|TRBJ1-1|few
TGTGCCAGCAGTTTATCGGACACTGAAGCTTTCTTT
CASSLSDTEAFF
>TRBV9|.|TRBJ2-1|few
TGTGCCAGCAGCACCGTAGAGGGCGCACGTAATGAGCAGTTCTTC
CASSTVEGARNEQFF
>TRBV29-1|TRBD1|TRBJ1-1|.
TGCAGTGGCCAAACAGGGGGCACTGAAGCTTTCTTT
CSGQTGGTEAFF
>TRBV6-1|TRBD2|TRBJ2-1|few
TGTGCCCTTAGCGGGAATTACAATGAGCAGTTCTTC
CALSGNYNEQFF
>TRBV5-1|TRBD1|TRBJ2-7|.
TGCGCCAGCAGCCCCTCCACTACCGGGACAGGGAGCGGGAATGAGCAGTACTTC
CASSPSTTGTGSGNEQYF
>TRBV2|.|TRBJ2-6|few
TGTGCCAGTGAACCCCCAGGGCAGGGCAACGTCCTGACTTTC
CASEPPGQGNVLTF
>TRBV20-1|TRBD2|TRBJ2-3|few
TGCAGTGCTCCACGACTAGCGGGGACCCCAGATACGCAGTATTTT
CSAPRLAGTPDTQYF
>TRBV7-2|.|TRBJ1-1|.
TGTGCCAGCAGCTTAGAGTACCCTGAAGCTTTCTTT
CASSLEYPEAFF
>TRBV6-1|.|TRBJ2-2|.
TGTGCCAGCAGGGACTACGAGAACACCGGGGAGCTGTTTTTT
CASRDYENTGELFF
>TRBV20-1|.|TRBJ2-4|.
TGCAGTGCTGCTCTACAGGGAAAGCGCGCCAAAAACATTCAGTACTTC
CSAALQGKRAKNIQYF
>TRBV20-1|.|TRBJ2-5|few
TGCAGTGCCACTCCGGGGCCTGGAGGGGAGACCCAGTACTTC
CSATPGPGGETQYF
>TRBV12-3/TRBV12-4|TRBD1|TRBJ1-2|.
TGTGCCAGCAGTTTAAGGTCCTCCCAGGGGGACTACACCTTC
CASSLRSSQGDYTF
>TRBV5-4|.|TRBJ2-7|.
TGTGCCAGCAGCAAGGAAACCTACGAGCAGTACTTC
CASSKETYEQYF
>TRBV27|TRBD1|TRBJ1-6|.
TGTGCCAGCAGTTTATTCGGGACAGGGGCTAGTTCACCCCTCCACTTT
CASSLFGTGASSPLHF
>TRBV25-1|.|TRBJ2-2|.
TGTGCCAGCAGTGAGTTGGGCGGGGAGCTGTTTTTT
CASSELGGELFF
>TRBV24-1|.|TRBJ1-2|.
TGTGCCACCAGTGATCATGGACAGTACTATGGCTACACCTTC
CATSDHGQYYGYTF
>TRBV10-3|TRBD1|TRBJ2-2|.
TGTGCCATCAGTGAGACCGCAGGGGGCACCGGGGAGCTGTTTTTT
CAISETAGGTGELFF
>TRBV20-1|.|TRBJ1-1|.
TGCAGTGCTAGGCAGGACAGTTACACTGAAGCTTTCTTT
CSARQDSYTEAFF
>TRBV30|.|TRBJ1-2|.
TGTGCCTGGAGCAGGGGCTCCAACTATGGCTACACCTTC
CAWSRGSNYGYTF
>TRBV10-3|TRBD2|TRBJ2-3|few
TGTGCCATCAGATCTAGCGGGGATACGCAGTATTTT
CAIRSSGDTQYF
>TRBV5-1|TRBD2|TRBJ2-2|.
TGCGCCAGCAGCTCCGGGGGGTTCACCGGGGAGCTGTTTTTT
CASSSGGFTGELFF
>TRBV5-5|.|TRBJ2-3|few
TGTGCCAGCAGCCTAATCGGGGGCAATTGGAATACGCAGTATTTT
CASSLIGGNWNTQYF
>TRBV5-1|TRBD1|TRBJ1-1|.
TGCGCCAGCAGGCCAACAGGGGGTCTGGAAGGCACTGAAGCTTTCTTT
CASRPTGGLEGTEAFF
>TRBV6-6|TRBD1|TRBJ2-7|.
TGTGCCGGCAGTTGGGGACAGGCCTACGAGCAGTACTTC
CAGSWGQAYEQYF
>TRBV6-5|.|TRBJ2-3|.
TGTGCCAGCAGTTACTCGGGGGCGGGTTTAGATACGCAGTATTTT
CASSYSGAGLDTQYF
>TRBV7-9|.|TRBJ2-1|.
TGTGCCAGCACCAACGTGCCTGCGGGCAATGAGCAGTTCTTC
CASTNVPAGNEQFF
>TRBV27|.|TRBJ2-7|many
TGTGCCAGCAGTTTATCGACGTTAAGCTCCTACGAGCAGTACTTC
CASSLSTLSSYEQYF